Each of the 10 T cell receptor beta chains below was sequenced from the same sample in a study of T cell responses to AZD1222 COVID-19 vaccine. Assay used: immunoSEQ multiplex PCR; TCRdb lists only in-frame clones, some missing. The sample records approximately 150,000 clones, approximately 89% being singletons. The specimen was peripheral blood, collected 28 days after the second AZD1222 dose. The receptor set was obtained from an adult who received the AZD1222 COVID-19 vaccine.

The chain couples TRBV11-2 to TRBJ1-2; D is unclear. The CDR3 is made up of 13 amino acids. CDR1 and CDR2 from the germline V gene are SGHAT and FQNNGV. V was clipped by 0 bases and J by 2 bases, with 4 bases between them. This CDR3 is CASSLDRNYGYTF. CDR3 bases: TGTGCCAGCAGCTTAGACAGGAACTATGGCTACACCTTC.

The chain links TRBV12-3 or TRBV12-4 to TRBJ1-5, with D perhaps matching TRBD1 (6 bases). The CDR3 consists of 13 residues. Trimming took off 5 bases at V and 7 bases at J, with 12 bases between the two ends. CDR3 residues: CASSKQGNQPQHF. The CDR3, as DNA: TGTGCCAGCAGTAAACAGGGTAACCAGCCCCAGCATTTT.

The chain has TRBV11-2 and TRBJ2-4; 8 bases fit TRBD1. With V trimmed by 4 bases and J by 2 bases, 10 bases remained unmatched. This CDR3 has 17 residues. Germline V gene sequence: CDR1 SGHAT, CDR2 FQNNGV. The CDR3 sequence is CASSSTSQGASKNIQYF. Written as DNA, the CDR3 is TGTGCCAGCAGCTCAACCTCCCAGGGGGCGTCCAAAAACATTCAGTACTTC.

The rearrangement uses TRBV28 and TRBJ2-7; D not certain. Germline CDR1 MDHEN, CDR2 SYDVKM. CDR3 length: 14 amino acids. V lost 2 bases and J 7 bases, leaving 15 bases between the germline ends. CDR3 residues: CASSLRLTPREQYF. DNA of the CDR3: TGTGCCAGCAGTTTACGGCTAACCCCTCGGGAGCAGTACTTC.

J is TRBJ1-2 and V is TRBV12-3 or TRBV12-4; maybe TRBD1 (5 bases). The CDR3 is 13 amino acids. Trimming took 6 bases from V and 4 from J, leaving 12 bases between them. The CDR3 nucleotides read TGTGCCAGCAGGCGTGGGGGAGTCTATGGCTACACCTTC. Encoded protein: CASRRGGVYGYTF.

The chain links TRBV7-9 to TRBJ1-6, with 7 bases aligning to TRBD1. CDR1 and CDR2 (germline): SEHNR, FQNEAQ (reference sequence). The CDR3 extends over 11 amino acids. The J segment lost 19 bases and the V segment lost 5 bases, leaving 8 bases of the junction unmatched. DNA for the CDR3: TGTGCCAGCAGCGCAGGGGGGAATTGGCACTTT. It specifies CASSAGGNWHF.

CDR3 sequence reads: CASSRAVGNYNEQFF. CDR3 in DNA: TGTGCCAGCAGCCGCGCGGTGGGGAACTACAATGAGCAGTTCTTC. The chain has TRBV7-2 and TRBJ2-1; D gene unclear. This CDR3 contains 15 residues. Per the germline V gene, CDR1 is SGHTA and CDR2 is FQGNSA. The V end was cut by 5 bases, the J end by 3 bases, with 14 bases between.

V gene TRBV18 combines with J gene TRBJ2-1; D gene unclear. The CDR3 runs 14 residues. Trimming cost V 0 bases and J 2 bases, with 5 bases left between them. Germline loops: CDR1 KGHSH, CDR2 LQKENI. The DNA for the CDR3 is TGTGCCAGCTCACCACCAAGAACCTACAATGAGCAGTTCTTC. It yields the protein CASSPPRTYNEQFF. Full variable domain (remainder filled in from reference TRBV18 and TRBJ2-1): NAGVMQNPRHLVRRRGQEARLRCSPMKGHSHVYWYRQLPEEGLKFMVYLQKENIIDESGMPKERFSAEFPKEGPSILRIQQVVRGDSAAYFCASSPPRTYNEQFFGPGTRLTVL.

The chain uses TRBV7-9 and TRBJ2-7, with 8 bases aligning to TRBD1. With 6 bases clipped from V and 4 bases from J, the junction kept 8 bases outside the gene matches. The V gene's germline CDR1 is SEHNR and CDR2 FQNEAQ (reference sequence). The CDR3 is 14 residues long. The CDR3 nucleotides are TGTGCCAGCAGTCCTCAGGGGGCGAGATACGAGCAGTACTTC. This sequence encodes CASSPQGARYEQYF.

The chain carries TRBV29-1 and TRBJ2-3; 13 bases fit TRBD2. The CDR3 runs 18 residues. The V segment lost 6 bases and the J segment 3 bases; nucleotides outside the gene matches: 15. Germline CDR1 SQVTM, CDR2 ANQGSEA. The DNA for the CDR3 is TGCAGCGTAGGAGGGAGACTAGCGGGAGGTGTGGCAACAGATACGCAGTATTTT. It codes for CSVGGRLAGGVATDTQYF.